The 16 T cell receptor beta chains presented below share a single source sample, sequenced in a study of cytomegalovirus exposure and HLA in healthy donors. The PCR used 60 Vbeta and 13 Jbeta primers. The protocol was immunoSEQ multiplex PCR, while the TCRdb copy is restricted to in-frame clones and leaves out a portion. The sample yields 74,000 or so clones, around 79% seen once. The sample comprised PBMCs. These receptors were taken from a male donor in good health and CMV-seropositive.

The chain employs TRBV27 and TRBJ1-5, with D uncertain. CDR1 MNHEY and CDR2 SMNVEV come from the germline V gene (reference sequence). The CDR3 extends over 14 amino acids. Trimming shortened V by 0 bases and J by 0 bases, and 3 bases separated the two germline ends. The CDR3: CASSLSYSNQPQHF. CDR3 bases: TGTGCCAGCAGTTTATCGTATAGCAATCAGCCCCAGCATTTT.

The chain uses TRBV7-2 and TRBJ2-1; weak D call: TRBD2 (6 bases). The V gene's germline CDR1 is SGHTA and CDR2 FQGNSA. The CDR3 covers 16 residues. Trimming shortened V by 3 bases and J by 6 bases, and 18 bases separated the two germline ends. Here the CDR3 DNA reads TGTGCCAGCAGCTTGACGGGTACTAGCAGAAGCAATGAGCAGTTCTTC. Translated: CASSLTGTSRSNEQFF.

This clone was seen at least ten times. The chain combines TRBV9 with TRBJ1-5, with D tentatively TRBD1 (6 bases). Trimming left V 4 bases short and J 6 bases short, with 17 bases between. Germline V gene sequence: CDR1 SGDLS, CDR2 YYNGEE. This CDR3 has 15 residues. CDR3: CASSYGGASGQPQHF. As DNA, the CDR3 is TGTGCCAGCAGCTACGGGGGGGCGTCGGGTCAGCCCCAGCATTTT. Drawing the rest from reference TRBV9 and TRBJ1-5, the complete variable domain is DSGVTQTPKHLITATGQRVTLRCSPRSGDLSVYWYQQSLDQGLQFLIQYYNGEERAKGNILERFSAQQFPDLHSELNLSSLELGDSALYFCASSYGGASGQPQHFGDGTRLSIL.

This rearrangement joins TRBV6-5 to TRBJ1-5; TRBD1 is a possible D gene (5 bases). V shed 2 bases and J shed 6 bases, with 5 bases lying between them. In germline, CDR1 is MNHEY, CDR2 SVGAGI. CDR3 length: 12 residues. The CDR3 nucleotides read TGTGCCAGCAGTTACGACAGTCAGCCCCAGCATTTT. Translating gives CASSYDSQPQHF.

The V call is TRBV18, the J call TRBJ2-7, with TRBD2 as a possible D gene (5 bases). Trimming took off 2 bases at V and 2 bases at J, with 10 bases between the two ends. The length of the CDR3 is 14 residues. CDR1 and CDR2 (germline): KGHSH, LQKENI. The CDR3: CASSPGLETYEQYF. DNA for the CDR3: TGTGCCAGCTCACCAGGACTTGAAACCTACGAGCAGTACTTC. Using reference TRBV18 and TRBJ2-7 for the parts outside the CDR3, the full variable domain is NAGVMQNPRHLVRRRGQEARLRCSPMKGHSHVYWYRQLPEEGLKFMVYLQKENIIDESGMPKERFSAEFPKEGPSILRIQQVVRGDSAAYFCASSPGLETYEQYFGPGTRLTVT.

The chain uses TRBV10-3 and TRBJ1-1; TRBD1 aligns across 11 bases. Germline trimming cut 2 bases from V and 5 bases from J; bases unmatched to any gene: 4. CDR1 is ENHRY and CDR2 is SYGVKD in the germline V gene. This CDR3 region has 15 residues. CDR3 sequence: CAISEGQGARTEAFF. CDR3 nucleotide sequence: TGTGCCATCAGTGAGGGACAGGGGGCGCGAACTGAAGCTTTCTTT.

The V call is TRBV29-1, the J call TRBJ2-1; 12 bases agree with TRBD2. This CDR3 spans 18 amino acids. CDR1 is SQVTM and CDR2 is ANQGSEA in the germline V gene. Trimming took 3 bases from V and 0 from J; bases not matched to a gene: 9. This CDR3 is CSVDGTTSGRRSYNEQFF. The CDR3 nucleotides are TGCAGCGTTGATGGGACGACTAGCGGGAGACGCTCCTACAATGAGCAGTTCTTC.

V usage is TRBV9 and J usage is TRBJ1-1, with a weak D call TRBD1 (5 bases). Germline V gives CDR1 SGDLS, CDR2 YYNGEE. Trimming took 0 bases from V and 7 from J, leaving 16 bases between them. The CDR3 contains 15 residues. CDR3 bases: TGTGCCAGCAGCGTAGCTGGGGCCCCGCTCATTGAAGCTTTCTTT. As protein: CASSVAGAPLIEAFF. The full variable domain, with the rest looked up from reference TRBV9 and TRBJ1-1, is DSGVTQTPKHLITATGQRVTLRCSPRSGDLSVYWYQQSLDQGLQFLIQYYNGEERAKGNILERFSAQQFPDLHSELNLSSLELGDSALYFCASSVAGAPLIEAFFGQGTRLTVV.

J is TRBJ2-1 and V is TRBV5-1; 10 nucleotides match TRBD2. CDR3 size: 15 residues. The germline V gene encodes CDR1 SGHRS and CDR2 YFSETQ. J lost 4 bases, V lost 5 bases, and 6 bases had no gene match. CDR3 protein: CASSSSGREYNEQFF. The CDR3 bases are TGCGCCAGCAGTTCGAGCGGGAGGGAATACAATGAGCAGTTCTTC.

The chain couples TRBV4-1 to TRBJ2-7; 14 bases map to TRBD2. Germline V gives CDR1 MGHRA, CDR2 YSYEKL. The CDR3 runs to 20 residues. V lost 5 bases, J lost 7 bases, and 22 bases stayed unmatched. The CDR3 here is CASSKGRVWDGLAGGWEQYF. CDR3 coding DNA: TGCGCCAGCAGCAAAGGAAGGGTTTGGGATGGACTAGCGGGGGGTTGGGAGCAGTACTTC.

V usage is TRBV28 and J usage is TRBJ1-2; D is unresolved. The CDR3 is 13 residues long. With 5 bases removed from V and 6 bases from J, the gap between germline ends came to 13 bases. The germline V gene has CDR1 MDHEN and CDR2 SYDVKM. The CDR3 reads CASSDDRTDGYTF. The CDR3 nucleotides read TGTGCCAGCAGTGACGATCGGACTGATGGCTACACCTTC.

This chain joins TRBV7-9 and TRBJ1-5, with TRBD1 matching over 7 bases. V shed 4 bases, J shed 2 bases, and the junction held 5 bases outside the gene matches. CDR1 and CDR2 from the germline V gene are SEHNR and FQNEAQ (reference sequence). The CDR3 has 15 residues. CDR3 loop: CASSSDREGNQPQHF. The CDR3 DNA is TGTGCCAGCAGCTCAGACAGGGAGGGCAATCAGCCCCAGCATTTT.

CDR3 amino acids: CASSQDRSGGYDNEQFF. For the CDR3, the DNA is TGCGCCAGCAGCCAAGATCGCTCCGGGGGGTATGATAATGAGCAGTTCTTC. The V call is TRBV4-1, the J call TRBJ2-1; 7 nucleotides agree with TRBD2. Germline CDR1 is MGHRA and CDR2 is YSYEKL. V was pared by 0 bases and J by 7 bases, with 12 bases of the junction left unmatched. The CDR3 sequence is 17 residues long.

The count of this clone is one. The rearrangement links TRBV7-2 to TRBJ2-3, with 9 bases lining up with TRBD2. With 5 bases clipped from V and 6 bases from J, the junction kept 9 bases outside the gene matches. This CDR3 region has 15 residues. In germline, CDR1 is SGHTA, CDR2 FQGNSA. The CDR3 nucleotides read TGTGCCAGCAGCCAGAATGGCGGGGGGGTGGATACGCAGTATTTT. It is translated as CASSQNGGGVDTQYF.

The chain employs TRBV4-1 and TRBJ1-2; D not resolved. The CDR3 is made up of 15 amino acids. CDR1 and CDR2 from the germline V gene are MGHRA and YSYEKL. V dropped 4 bases and J dropped 5 bases, with 17 bases sitting between them. CDR3 DNA sequence: TGCGCCAGCAGCCCTACGCGGCTGGAGGCGTATGGCTACACCTTC. This gives the protein CASSPTRLEAYGYTF.

The chain uses TRBV2 and TRBJ2-7; D is uncertain. Trimming removed 2 bases at V and 6 bases at J, with 14 bases between. Germline assignment: CDR1 SNHLY and CDR2 FYNNEI. This CDR3 has 14 residues. As DNA, the CDR3 is TGTGCCAGCAGTGAATTTGTCACCCGCGCCGAGCAGTACTTC. Translating it yields CASSEFVTRAEQYF.